The clone carrying this T cell receptor beta chain was seen a single time. Antigen unknown. This entry belongs to a study of shared clonotypes between healthy human individuals. Only CD45RO-negative cells positively selected for CCR7 counted as naive CD8 cells, so terminally differentiated effector memory CD45RA+ cells were excluded. CDR3 size: 17 residues. With V trimmed by 4 bases and J by 4 bases, 9 bases remained unmatched. CDR1 is SGHAT, CDR2 FQNNGV, per germline. Samples underwent the assay at deep level. Profiling relied on immunoSEQ multiplex PCR, and the TCRdb table lists in-frame clones only, not all of them. Among hundreds of thousands of clones, 85% to 95% were seen once, and the ten largest hold less than 25%. Findings and caveats of the study: Generally, naive subsets (rather than memory subsets) showed larger estimated richness.

V is TRBV11-2 and J is TRBJ2-2; TRBD2 aligns across 10 bases. The sequence was collected from a man aged 25 to 45 in good health. Sample: naive CD8+ T cells sorted from blood. The CDR3 is CASSSGLARFGTGELFF. The CDR3 DNA is TGTGCCAGCAGCTCGGGACTAGCGAGGTTCGGCACCGGGGAGCTGTTTTTT.